The next 32 T cell receptor beta chains were all read from a single sample in a study of cytomegalovirus exposure and HLA in healthy donors. 60 Vbeta and 13 Jbeta primers were used in PCR. Assay used: immunoSEQ multiplex PCR; TCRdb lists only in-frame clones, some missing. Among about 150,000 clones listed, roughly 77% were seen once. The sequencing sample was made of PBMCs. The receptors were gathered from a human donor in good health.

This clone has just a few counts. CDR3 sequence reads: CASSPPSRGPYGYTF. The CDR3 coding sequence is TGTGCCAGCAGTCCCCCCAGCAGGGGGCCCTATGGCTACACCTTC. This sequence joins TRBV25-1 and TRBJ1-2, with 8 nucleotides matching TRBD1. After removal of 5 bases from V and 4 bases from J, the junction contained 9 bases not matched to a gene. Germline values: CDR1 MGHDK, CDR2 SYGVNS. The CDR3 sequence is 15 residues long.

This clone was seen once. This chain connects TRBV28 to TRBJ2-7; TRBD2 matches at 11 bases. The CDR3 has 13 residues. CDR1 is MDHEN and CDR2 is SYDVKM in the germline V gene. J lost 4 bases, V lost 6 bases, and 2 bases had no gene match. The CDR3 is CASRLAGAYEQYF. CDR3 DNA sequence: TGTGCCAGCAGACTAGCGGGAGCGTACGAGCAGTACTTC.

The chain uses TRBV6-5 and TRBJ2-7; the match to TRBD1 covers 8 bases. With 6 bases clipped from V and 6 bases from J, the junction kept 1 base outside the gene matches. This CDR3 comprises 11 residues. Germline CDR1 and CDR2: MNHEY and SVGAGI. The CDR3 spells CASSRGREQYF. The CDR3 DNA follows: TGTGCCAGCAGCAGGGGGCGCGAGCAGTACTTC.

The chain links TRBV7-3 to TRBJ2-3, with D possibly TRBD2 on 6 matching bases. V was cut by 1 base and J by 4 bases, with 15 bases left in between. CDR3 length equals 16 residues. Germline values: CDR1 SGHTA, CDR2 FQGTGA. For the CDR3, the DNA is TGTGCCAGCAGCTTAATACCGGGGAGGTTAGCAGATACGCAGTATTTT. This gives the protein CASSLIPGRLADTQYF.

The chain has TRBV2 and TRBJ2-5, with 7 bases lining up with TRBD2. The ends lost 5 bases at V and 2 bases at J; junction bases unmatched: 5. Germline V gene lookup returns CDR1 SNHLY and CDR2 FYNNEI. The CDR3 is 14 amino acids. Written as DNA, the CDR3 is TGTGCCAGCAGTTTCGGACTAGGTCAAGAGACCCAGTACTTC. Protein sequence: CASSFGLGQETQYF.

The chain couples TRBV7-9 to TRBJ1-2; the match to TRBD1 covers 7 bases. The germline V gene has CDR1 SEHNR and CDR2 FQNEAQ (reference sequence). The CDR3 spans 12 residues. Trimming removed 5 bases from V and 5 bases from J; junction bases left unmatched: 2. In DNA form, the CDR3 reads TGTGCCAGCAGCGTACAGGGGTATGGCTACACCTTC. This encodes CASSVQGYGYTF.

The rearrangement links TRBV28 to TRBJ2-1; TRBD1 might be the D (6 bases). This CDR3 has 15 residues. V lost 4 bases to trimming and J lost 6 bases, with 16 bases between them. CDR1 is MDHEN, CDR2 SYDVKM, per germline. CDR3: CASSSEQQGRNEQFF. In nucleotides, the CDR3 is TGTGCCAGCAGTTCCGAACAACAGGGTCGCAATGAGCAGTTCTTC. The whole variable domain, filled in from reference TRBV28 and TRBJ2-1, reads DVKVTQSSRYLVKRTGEKVFLECVQDMDHENMFWYRQDPGLGLRLIYFSYDVKMKEKGDIPEGYSVSREKKERFSLILESASTNQTSMYLCASSSEQQGRNEQFFGPGTRLTVL.

This chain connects TRBV7-9 to TRBJ1-1, with 7 bases lining up with TRBD1. Germline-derived CDR1 and CDR2 are SEHNR and FQNEAQ (reference sequence). V shed 4 bases, J shed 5 bases, and the junction held 13 bases outside the gene matches. This CDR3 has 16 residues. The CDR3 DNA is TGTGCCAGCAGCTCAGACGCTACAGGGGTGGGGACTGAAGCTTTCTTT. Protein sequence: CASSSDATGVGTEAFF.

This clone was observed a single time. This rearrangement joins TRBV18 to TRBJ1-5; D is possibly TRBD1 (5 bases). This CDR3 region has 14 residues. CDR1 is KGHSH and CDR2 is LQKENI in the germline V gene. The V and J ends lost 6 bases and 6 bases respectively, with 15 bases between them. CDR3 nucleotide sequence: TGTGCCAGCTCCACAGGATACGACGGTCAGCCCCAGCATTTT. It codes for CASSTGYDGQPQHF. The whole variable domain, remainder taken from reference TRBV18 and TRBJ1-5, is NAGVMQNPRHLVRRRGQEARLRCSPMKGHSHVYWYRQLPEEGLKFMVYLQKENIIDESGMPKERFSAEFPKEGPSILRIQQVVRGDSAAYFCASSTGYDGQPQHFGDGTRLSIL.

The chain has TRBV7-2 and TRBJ2-6; 13 bases line up with TRBD2. The CDR3 length is 19 residues. The trim removed 5 bases at V and 0 bases at J, leaving 7 bases unmatched. Germline V gene lookup returns CDR1 SGHTA and CDR2 FQGNSA. For the CDR3, the DNA is TGTGCCAGCAGCCCGTCGGGACTAGCGGGGTTCTCTGGGGCCAACGTCCTGACTTTC. Translated: CASSPSGLAGFSGANVLTF. The full variable domain, its missing parts supplied by reference TRBV7-2 and TRBJ2-6, is GAGVSQSPSNKVTEKGKDVELRCDPISGHTALYWYRQSLGQGLEFLIYFQGNSAPDKSGLPSDRFSAERTGGSVSTLTIQRTQQEDSAVYLCASSPSGLAGFSGANVLTFGAGSRLTVL.

This chain connects TRBV7-9 to TRBJ2-3; D unresolved. Germline-derived CDR1 and CDR2 are SEHNR and FQNEAQ (reference sequence). The CDR3 contains 17 residues. Trimming removed 0 bases from V and 2 bases from J, with 15 bases in between. The CDR3 protein is CASSLAPFKAFTDTQYF. As DNA, the CDR3 is TGTGCCAGCAGCTTAGCTCCTTTCAAAGCCTTCACAGATACGCAGTATTTT.

The chain couples TRBV5-1 to TRBJ2-7; TRBD1 matches 7 bases. The CDR3 contains 13 residues. From germline, CDR1 is SGHRS and CDR2 YFSETQ. V shed 0 bases and J 7 bases; nucleotides not matched to a gene: 4. The CDR3 sequence is CASSLVQGVEQYF. The CDR3 nucleotides read TGCGCCAGCAGCTTGGTTCAGGGGGTGGAGCAGTACTTC.

This chain uses TRBV10-1 with TRBJ2-7, with 8 bases that match TRBD1. Losses at the gene ends were 6 bases for V and 5 bases for J; bases not matched to a gene: 12. Germline CDR1 and CDR2: WNHNN and SYGVQD (reference sequence). The CDR3 loop spans 15 amino acids. CDR3 protein: CASSPSGQGSDEQYF. In DNA, the CDR3 is TGCGCCAGCAGCCCCTCTGGACAGGGTAGTGACGAGCAGTACTTC.

The chain couples TRBV6-5 to TRBJ1-5, with a tentative D call TRBD1 (5 bases). The CDR3 totals 10 residues. Germline loops: CDR1 MNHEY, CDR2 SVGAGI. Trimming stripped 10 bases from V and 11 bases from J, with 12 bases between. The CDR3 spells CAITGGSQHF. The CDR3 DNA is TGTGCCATCACCGGGGGGTCCCAGCATTTT.

In DNA form, the CDR3 reads TGCGCCAGCAGCTTGAGCCAGGCGGGAGCGAGTGATACGCAGTATTTT. Protein product: CASSLSQAGASDTQYF. The chain recombines TRBV5-1 with TRBJ2-3; 7 positions match TRBD2. Trimming at V came to 1 base and at J to 6 bases, leaving 11 bases not matched to a gene. This CDR3 spans 16 amino acids. The V gene's germline CDR1 is SGHRS and CDR2 YFSETQ. Full variable domain (remainder filled in from reference TRBV5-1 and TRBJ2-3): KAGVTQTPRYLIKTRGQQVTLSCSPISGHRSVSWYQQTPGQGLQFLFEYFSETQRNKGNFPGRFSGRQFSNSRSEMNVSTLELGDSALYLCASSLSQAGASDTQYFGPGTRLTVL.

The chain has TRBV29-1 and TRBJ2-1; 7 bases line up with TRBD1. V lost 4 bases to trimming and J lost 10 bases; unmatched junction nucleotides: 13. Germline assignment: CDR1 SQVTM and CDR2 ANQGSEA. CDR3 length: 14 amino acids. CDR3 DNA sequence: TGCAGCGTTGTTGCCTACCGGGACAGTTGGGAGCAGTTCTTC. It yields the protein CSVVAYRDSWEQFF.

This clone was counted only a few times. The CDR3 protein is CASTTQRGSQPQHF. CDR3 DNA: TGTGCCAGCACCACCCAGCGGGGTAGTCAGCCCCAGCATTTT. The genes are TRBV28 and TRBJ1-5, with D uncertain. The CDR3 covers 14 residues. Germline values: CDR1 MDHEN, CDR2 SYDVKM. The V end was cut by 7 bases, the J end by 6 bases, with 16 bases between.

In the case of this clone: The same CDR3 arises from other DNA sequences in this sample as well. V and J are TRBV10-1 and TRBJ2-4, with D possibly matching TRBD2 (7 bases). CDR1 WNHNN and CDR2 SYGVQD come from the germline V gene (reference sequence). The CDR3 runs to 11 residues. V was trimmed by 8 bases and J by 8 bases, leaving 10 bases between them. CDR3: CASGEGDIQYF. For the CDR3, the DNA is TGCGCCAGCGGGGAGGGGGACATTCAGTACTTC.

V and J are TRBV6-5 and TRBJ2-3; a weak D match, TRBD2 (6 bases). The CDR3 has 14 amino acids. Per germline, CDR1 MNHEY and CDR2 SVGAGI. V was trimmed by 7 bases and J by 0 bases, leaving 11 bases between them. The CDR3 is CASKAGRSTDTQYF. CDR3 DNA sequence: TGTGCCAGCAAGGCGGGGCGAAGCACAGATACGCAGTATTTT.

The chain joins TRBV4-2 to TRBJ1-1, with D tentatively TRBD1 (6 bases). The length of the CDR3 is 14 residues. Germline V lookup: CDR1 LGHNA, CDR2 YNFKEQ. V gave up 1 base and J gave up 5 bases, with 11 bases separating them. In DNA, the CDR3 is TGTGCCAGCAGCCAAGTATGGGGGCTAACTGAAGCTTTCTTT. This encodes CASSQVWGLTEAFF.

The V gene is TRBV2, the J gene TRBJ1-2; TRBD1 aligns across 8 bases. V trimming: 3 bases; J trimming: 4 bases; junction bases outside the gene matches: 4. This CDR3 region has 14 residues. Germline V lookup: CDR1 SNHLY, CDR2 FYNNEI. The CDR3 region has the DNA TGTGCCAGCAGTGATATCGGACAGGGCTATGGCTACACCTTC. Amino acids: CASSDIGQGYGYTF.

This chain joins TRBV19 and TRBJ2-3, with 11 bases matching TRBD2. CDR1 is LNHDA and CDR2 is SQIVND in the germline V gene (reference sequence). After removal of 8 bases from V and 3 bases from J, the junction contained 4 bases not matched to a gene. The CDR3 runs 14 residues. CDR3 bases: TGTGCCAGTGGGGGACTAGCGGCTACAGATACGCAGTATTTT. Its translation is CASGGLAATDTQYF. The full variable domain, its missing parts supplied by reference TRBV19 and TRBJ2-3, is DGGITQSPKYLFRKEGQNVTLSCEQNLNHDAMYWYRQDPGQGLRLIYYSQIVNDFQKGDIAEGYSVSREKKESFPLTVTSAQKNPTAFYLCASGGLAATDTQYFGPGTRLTVL.

The J gene is TRBJ2-1, the V gene TRBV7-3; D gene ambiguous. From germline, CDR1 is SGHTA and CDR2 FQGTGA. V was shortened by 2 bases and J by 0 bases, with 8 bases between the two germline ends. CDR3 length equals 15 residues. For the CDR3, the DNA is TGTGCCAGCAGCTTAGCGTATAGCTCCTACAATGAGCAGTTCTTC. This encodes CASSLAYSSYNEQFF. The full variable domain, its missing parts supplied by reference TRBV7-3 and TRBJ2-1, is GAGVSQTPSNKVTEKGKYVELRCDPISGHTALYWYRQSLGQGPEFLIYFQGTGAADDSGLPNDRFFAVRPEGSVSTLKIQRTERGDSAVYLCASSLAYSSYNEQFFGPGTRLTVL.

The gene calls are TRBV5-5 and TRBJ1-5; 10 bases line up with TRBD1. Germline V lookup: CDR1 SGHKS, CDR2 YYEKEE (reference sequence). V shed 0 bases and J 5 bases; nucleotides not matched to a gene: 2. The CDR3 covers 15 residues. CDR3 DNA: TGTGCCAGCAGCTTGGGACAGGGGGCCCATCAGCCCCAGCATTTT. Translating gives CASSLGQGAHQPQHF.

The gene calls are TRBV4-2 and TRBJ2-3, with 9 nucleotides matching TRBD2. CDR1 and CDR2 from the germline V gene are LGHNA and YNFKEQ. The CDR3 contains 17 residues. V lost 2 bases and J lost 6; bases outside the gene matches: 12. The CDR3 reads CASSQRNSGRGGDTQYF. CDR3 nucleotide sequence: TGTGCCAGCAGCCAACGCAATAGCGGGAGAGGAGGGGATACGCAGTATTTT.

This rearrangement joins TRBV15 to TRBJ2-3, with 9 bases that match TRBD2. V was pared by 5 bases and J by 4 bases, with 7 bases of the junction left unmatched. CDR1 and CDR2 from the germline V gene are LNHNV and YYDKDF (reference sequence). This CDR3 contains 15 residues. The CDR3 here is CATSEPGLAADTQYF. In nucleotides, the CDR3 is TGTGCCACCAGCGAACCGGGACTAGCAGCAGATACGCAGTATTTT.

This clone was observed once. The chain couples TRBV4-1 to TRBJ1-5, with D maybe TRBD1 (5 bases). CDR1 and CDR2 from the germline V gene are MGHRA and YSYEKL. V was trimmed by 6 bases and J by 4 bases, leaving 16 bases between them. The CDR3 is 15 amino acids. CDR3 nucleotide sequence: TGCGCCAGCAGTCGGGACTATCCGATTAATCAGCCCCAGCATTTT. This encodes CASSRDYPINQPQHF.

J is TRBJ2-6 and V is TRBV19; no clear D gene. Germline-derived CDR1 and CDR2 are LNHDA and SQIVND (reference sequence). With 5 bases removed from V and 0 bases from J, the gap between germline ends came to 14 bases. The length of the CDR3 is 17 residues. The CDR3 sequence: CASSSPPMSSGANVLTF. CDR3 nucleotide sequence: TGTGCCAGTAGTTCCCCGCCTATGAGCTCTGGGGCCAACGTCCTGACTTTC.

J is TRBJ2-1 and V is TRBV7-2; D is possibly TRBD2 (5 bases). CDR3 length: 13 amino acids. CDR1 and CDR2 (germline): SGHTA, FQGNSA. Trimming took off 3 bases at V and 5 bases at J, with 8 bases between the two ends. The CDR3 DNA reads as TGTGCCAGCAGCTTGAGAGCGGACAATGAGCAGTTCTTC. It encodes CASSLRADNEQFF.

V is TRBV21-1 and J is TRBJ1-5. TRBV21-1 is flagged as a pseudogene. The CDR3 covers 13 residues. CDR3 residues: CASNDLEEQPQHF. In DNA, the CDR3 is TGTGCCAGCAACGATCTGGAGGAGCAGCCCCAGCATTTT.

This chain uses TRBV7-6 with TRBJ1-2, with D tentatively TRBD1 (6 bases). The CDR3 extends over 15 amino acids. V lost 5 bases to trimming and J lost 1 base, with 14 bases between them. From germline, CDR1 is SGHVS and CDR2 FNYEAQ. CDR3 DNA: TGTGCCAGCAGCCCGCCCCGGGACATTAACTATGGCTACACCTTC. Translation gives CASSPPRDINYGYTF.

The chain links TRBV30 to TRBJ1-4; D call uncertain. The germline CDR1 and CDR2 sequences are GTSNPN and SVGIG (reference sequence). V lost 2 bases, J lost 10 bases, and 14 bases lay in between. The CDR3 length is 13 residues. CDR3 loop: CAWSQTGKGKLFF. CDR3 in DNA: TGTGCCTGGAGTCAAACCGGGAAAGGAAAACTGTTTTTT.